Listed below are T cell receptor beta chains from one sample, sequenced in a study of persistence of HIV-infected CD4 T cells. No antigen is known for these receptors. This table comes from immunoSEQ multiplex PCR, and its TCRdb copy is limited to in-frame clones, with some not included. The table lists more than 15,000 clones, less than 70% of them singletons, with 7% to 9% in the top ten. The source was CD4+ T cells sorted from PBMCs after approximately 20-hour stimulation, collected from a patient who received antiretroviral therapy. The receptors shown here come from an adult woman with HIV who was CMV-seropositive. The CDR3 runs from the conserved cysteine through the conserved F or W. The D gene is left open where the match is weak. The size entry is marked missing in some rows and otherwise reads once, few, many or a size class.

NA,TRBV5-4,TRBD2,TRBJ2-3,CASSFSGGAEDTQYF,TGTGCCAGCAGCTTTAGCGGGGGGGCGGAAGATACGCAGTATTTT
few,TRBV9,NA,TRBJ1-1,CASSVTGNTEAFF,TGTGCCAGCAGCGTAACAGGGAACACTGAAGCTTTCTTT
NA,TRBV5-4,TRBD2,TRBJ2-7,CASSSTSGGFYEQYF,TGTGCCAGCAGCTCGACTAGCGGGGGGTTCTACGAGCAGTACTTC
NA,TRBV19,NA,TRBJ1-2,CASTGTGAVLYYGYTF,TGTGCCAGTACCGGGACGGGGGCAGTCTTATACTATGGCTACACCTTC
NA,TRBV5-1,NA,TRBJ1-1,CASSFEGVNTEAFF,TGCGCCAGCAGCTTCGAGGGAGTGAACACTGAAGCTTTCTTT
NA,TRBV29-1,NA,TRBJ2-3,CSVAVSPDTQYF,TGCAGCGTCGCCGTTTCCCCAGATACGCAGTATTTT
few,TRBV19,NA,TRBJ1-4,CASSIGEARSNEKLFF,TGTGCCAGTAGTATAGGGGAGGCACGGTCTAATGAAAAACTGTTTTTT
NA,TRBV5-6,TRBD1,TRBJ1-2,CASSLPGTGGSGGGYTF,TGTGCCAGCAGCTTGCCCGGGACAGGGGGATCGGGAGGTGGCTACACCTTC
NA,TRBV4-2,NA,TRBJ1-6,CASAGEYNSPLHF,TGTGCCAGCGCAGGGGAATATAATTCACCCCTCCACTTT
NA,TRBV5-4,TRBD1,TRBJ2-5,CASSFDRVSETQYF,TGTGCCAGCAGCTTCGACAGGGTCTCCGAGACCCAGTACTTC
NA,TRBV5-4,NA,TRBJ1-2,CASSARDGIYGYTF,TGTGCCAGCAGTGCTAGGGACGGCATCTATGGCTACACCTTC
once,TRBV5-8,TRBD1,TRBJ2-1,CASSSRTGHVYNEQFF,TGTGCCAGCAGTTCCCGGACAGGGCACGTCTACAATGAGCAGTTCTTC
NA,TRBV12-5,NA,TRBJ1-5,CASGLGSLASNQPQHF,TGTGCTAGTGGTTTAGGATCTTTGGCTAGCAATCAGCCCCAGCATTTT
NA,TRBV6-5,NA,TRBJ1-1,CASWTRTANTEAFF,TGTGCCAGCTGGACCCGGACTGCCAACACTGAAGCTTTCTTT
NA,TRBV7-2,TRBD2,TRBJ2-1,CASPRLAVSSYNEQFF,TGTGCCAGCCCGCGACTAGCTGTGAGCTCCTACAATGAGCAGTTCTTC
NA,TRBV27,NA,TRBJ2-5,CASSLHGRDSQYF,TGTGCCAGCAGTTTACACGGCCGGGACTCCCAGTACTTC
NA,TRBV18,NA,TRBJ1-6,CASSPSSQGNNSPLHF,TGTGCCAGCTCACCTTCCAGTCAGGGTAATAATTCACCCCTCCACTTT
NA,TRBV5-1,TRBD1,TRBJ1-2,CASSLPDRGYGYTF,TGCGCCAGCAGCCTGCCTGACAGGGGATATGGCTACACCTTC
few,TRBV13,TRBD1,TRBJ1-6,CASSLHDRVDSPLHF,TGTGCCAGCAGCTTACACGACAGGGTTGATTCACCCCTCCACTTT
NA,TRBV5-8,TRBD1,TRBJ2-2,CASSLRRGYTGELFF,TGTGCCAGCAGCCTCCGCAGGGGGTATACCGGGGAGCTGTTTTTT
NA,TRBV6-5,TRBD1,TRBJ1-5,CASGTGVYNQPQHF,TGTGCCAGCGGAACAGGGGTGTACAATCAGCCCCAGCATTTT
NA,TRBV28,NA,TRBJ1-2,CASSSLPGVHGYTF,TGTGCCAGCAGTTCCCTGCCAGGGGTGCATGGCTACACCTTC
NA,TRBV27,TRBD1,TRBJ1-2,CASSFGQGVMYGYTF,TGTGCCAGCAGTTTTGGACAGGGGGTCATGTATGGCTACACCTTC
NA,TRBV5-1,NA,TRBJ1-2,CASSLDLPAGVYGYTF,TGCGCCAGCAGCTTGGATCTCCCCGCAGGGGTCTATGGCTACACCTTC
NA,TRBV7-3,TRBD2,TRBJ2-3,CASSLGRGGRGDTQYF,TGTGCCAGCAGCTTAGGGCGCGGGGGGCGGGGAGATACGCAGTATTTT
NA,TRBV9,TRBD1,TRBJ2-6,CASSVKGQGSPGANVLTF,TGTGCCAGCAGCGTAAAAGGACAGGGAAGCCCTGGGGCCAACGTCCTGACTTTC
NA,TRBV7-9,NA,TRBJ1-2,CASSLSATNYGYTF,TGTGCCAGCAGCCTCTCCGCTACGAACTATGGCTACACCTTC
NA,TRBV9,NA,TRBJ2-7,CASSVAADTYEQYF,TGTGCCAGCAGCGTAGCAGCAGATACCTACGAGCAGTACTTC
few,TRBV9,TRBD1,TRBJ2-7,CASSIRPGQGAEQYF,TGTGCCAGCAGCATAAGACCGGGACAGGGGGCAGAGCAGTACTTC
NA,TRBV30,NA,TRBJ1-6,CAWSGNSPLHF,TGTGCCTGGAGTGGAAATTCACCCCTCCACTTT
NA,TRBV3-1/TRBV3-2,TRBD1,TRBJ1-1,CASSPLGGQYAFF,TGTGCCAGCAGCCCGTTGGGGGGACAGTACGCTTTCTTT
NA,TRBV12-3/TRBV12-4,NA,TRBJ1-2,CASSPTGYGYTF,TGTGCCAGCAGCCCAACAGGCTATGGCTACACCTTC